The rows below give T cell receptor beta chains drawn from one sample of a study of ipilimumab plus nivolumab after autologous stem cell transplantation. Measured with immunoSEQ multiplex PCR; TCRdb has only the in-frame clones, and not every one. The sample has approximately 84,000 clones; more than 80% are singletons. The sample consisted of PBMCs, taken in a trial of ipilimumab plus nivolumab as post-transplant consolidation. Source of these receptors: a male donor with diffuse large B-cell lymphoma. CDR3s include the opening cysteine and the closing phenylalanine or tryptophan.

V gene,J gene,CDR3 protein
TRBV5-4,TRBJ2-7,CASSQGGNSYEQYF
TRBV9,TRBJ2-5,CASSAGAGGPETQYF
TRBV19,TRBJ1-2,CASKRTGGYGYTF
TRBV6-1,TRBJ2-1,CASSDSVGGFRDEQFF
TRBV19,TRBJ2-3,CASKGRGQGTDTQYF
TRBV6-1,TRBJ1-2,CASSGTGGYGYTF
TRBV5-4,TRBJ1-6,CASSFGSTYNSPLHF
TRBV4-2,TRBJ2-5,CASSSGGEGQETQYF
TRBV5-6,TRBJ1-1,CASSSPQVYTEAFF
TRBV5-1,TRBJ1-4,CASSFSDSEKLFF
TRBV18,TRBJ2-7,CASSPPDRGDYEQYF
TRBV7-9,TRBJ1-6,CASSTKGQGEIYNSPLHF
TRBV7-9,TRBJ2-7,CASSTWDRGHEQYF
TRBV18,TRBJ2-5,CASSPGGGETQYF
TRBV5-4,TRBJ1-2,CASSFFRDRTGYTF
TRBV18,TRBJ1-2,CASSPRGEGAKGYTF
TRBV15,TRBJ1-1,CATSRNTNRILMNTEAFF
TRBV19,TRBJ1-2,CASSNPFAGADYGYTF
TRBV11-2,TRBJ1-6,CASSPSGSYNSPLHF
TRBV7-9,TRBJ1-6,CASSSWAESSNSPLHF
TRBV29-1,TRBJ2-3,CSVEVRLGTSTDTQYF
TRBV7-2,TRBJ1-2,CASSLITAGWGRYGYTF
TRBV5-1,TRBJ1-6,CASSGGGLGSSYNSPLHF
TRBV5-1,TRBJ2-7,CASSYDSTSYEQYF
TRBV5-4,TRBJ2-5,CASSPGRPTARETQYF
TRBV15,TRBJ2-2,CATSRGQGEGNTGELFF
TRBV18,TRBJ1-1,CASSPQRQGPGARNTEAFF
TRBV18,TRBJ1-1,CASSPPPAGHTEAFF
TRBV9,TRBJ2-2,CASSPRSGWAPGELFF
TRBV4-2,TRBJ1-2,CASSPNLLQDVTNYGYTF
TRBV16,TRBJ2-7,CASSLPGGGYEQYF
TRBV4-1,TRBJ2-5,CASSQDLQGKTQYF
TRBV7-2,TRBJ2-2,CASSPPGLAGDVLFF
TRBV5-6,TRBJ1-4,CASSRPSPTNEKLFF
TRBV19,TRBJ1-5,CASSIVFRDGRNQPQHF
TRBV5-4,TRBJ2-5,CASSSGPLAGAGEQYF
TRBV7-8,TRBJ1-1,CASSLARFMNTEAFF